Below are 11 T cell receptor beta chains sequenced from a single sample in a study of cytomegalovirus exposure and HLA in healthy donors. 13 Jbeta primers and 60 Vbeta primers were used for the PCR. Assay used: immunoSEQ multiplex PCR; TCRdb lists only in-frame clones, some missing. Of 100,000 to 150,000 clones listed, approximately 80% were seen once; the top ten hold 10% to 15%. Sample: PBMCs. These receptors all stem from a woman aged 40 to 50 in good health and CMV-seropositive.

This clone is a singleton in its sample. This chain connects TRBV27 to TRBJ2-2; TRBD2 might be the D (7 bases). Trimming took 8 bases from V and 8 from J, leaving 15 bases between them. Per germline, CDR1 MNHEY and CDR2 SMNVEV (reference sequence). The CDR3 sequence is 13 residues long. The CDR3 DNA reads as TGTGCCAGCCGTACGGGGGGCAGTGGGGAGCTGTTTTTT. It translates to CASRTGGSGELFF.

The chain couples TRBV5-1 to TRBJ2-5; 7 positions agree with TRBD1. Germline trimming cut 5 bases from V and 3 bases from J; bases unmatched to any gene: 13. This CDR3 contains 16 residues. Germline V gene data show CDR1 as SGHRS and CDR2 as YFSETQ. The CDR3 sequence: CASSSWAGGFKETQYF. The CDR3 DNA reads TGCGCCAGCAGTTCGTGGGCAGGGGGTTTTAAAGAGACCCAGTACTTC.

The chain carries TRBV4-1 and TRBJ2-7; 14 nucleotides line up with TRBD2. The CDR3 is 15 amino acids. V lost 4 bases to trimming and J lost 4 bases; unmatched junction nucleotides: 3. Germline V lookup: CDR1 MGHRA, CDR2 YSYEKL. The CDR3 is CASSPTSGRVYEQYF. DNA for the CDR3: TGCGCCAGCAGCCCGACTAGCGGGAGGGTTTACGAGCAGTACTTC.

The chain carries TRBV28 and TRBJ1-1; D is ambiguous. This CDR3 has 12 amino acids. CDR1 is MDHEN, CDR2 SYDVKM, per germline. Trimming took 5 bases from V and 2 from J, leaving 6 bases between them. The CDR3 DNA reads as TGTGCCAGCAGTCTCCTAAACACTGAAGCTTTCTTT. It yields the protein CASSLLNTEAFF.

This clone was recorded many times. For the CDR3, the DNA is TGTGCCAGCAGCAAAGGACAGGGAATGAACACTGAAGCTTTCTTT. It encodes CASSKGQGMNTEAFF. This chain links TRBV7-9 with TRBJ1-1; 8 nucleotides line up with TRBD1. Germline-derived CDR1 and CDR2 are SEHNR and FQNEAQ (reference sequence). CDR3 length: 15 amino acids. V lost 5 bases, J lost 0 bases, and 5 bases stayed unmatched.

The J gene is TRBJ1-5, the V gene TRBV2, with D perhaps matching TRBD1 (6 bases). CDR1 and CDR2 from the germline V gene are SNHLY and FYNNEI. CDR3 length: 15 residues. V gave up 6 bases and J gave up 2 bases, with 14 bases separating them. CDR3 bases: TGTGCCAGCAGGCACGCAGGGGTAGGCAATCAGCCCCAGCATTTT. Its translation: CASRHAGVGNQPQHF. The full variable domain, in which reference TRBV2 and TRBJ1-5 provide the parts outside the CDR3, is EPEVTQTPSHQVTQMGQEVILRCVPISNHLYFYWYRQILGQKVEFLVSFYNNEISEKSEIFDDQFSVERPDGSNFTLKIRSTKLEDSAMYFCASRHAGVGNQPQHFGDGTRLSIL.

This rearrangement joins TRBV30 to TRBJ1-6, with D uncertain. The V gene's germline CDR1 is GTSNPN and CDR2 SVGIG (reference sequence). V lost 1 base to trimming and J lost 10 bases, with 17 bases between them. The CDR3 is 15 residues long. CDR3 sequence (DNA): TGTGCCTGGAGTGGAACAGCGAGGGCGCAGTCACCCCTCCACTTT. Translated: CAWSGTARAQSPLHF.

The rearrangement links TRBV6-4 to TRBJ2-2; tentatively, D is TRBD1 (5 bases). The CDR3 runs 12 residues. The V end lost 6 bases, the J end lost 4 bases, and 6 bases lay between the germline ends. Germline CDR1 and CDR2: MRHNA and SNTAGT. CDR3 bases: TGTGCCAGCAGAGGGGTCACCGGGGAGCTGTTTTTT. Translated, it gives CASRGVTGELFF.

The chain combines TRBV9 with TRBJ2-3; unclear D gene. The CDR3 totals 16 residues. CDR1 SGDLS and CDR2 YYNGEE come from the germline V gene. V lost 0 bases and J lost 3, with 14 bases in between. CDR3 amino acids: CASSVGSELVTDTQYF. In DNA, the CDR3 is TGTGCCAGCAGCGTAGGGTCCGAGTTGGTGACAGATACGCAGTATTTT.

Here the CDR3 DNA reads TGTGCCAGCTCACCACAACAGGGAAGGTATGGCTACACCTTC. Protein sequence: CASSPQQGRYGYTF. The rearrangement uses TRBV18 and TRBJ1-2, with D possibly TRBD1 on 6 matching bases. The CDR3 sequence is 14 residues long. Germline CDR1 and CDR2: KGHSH and LQKENI. Trimming shortened V by 1 base and J by 5 bases, and 11 bases separated the two germline ends.

CDR3 in amino acids: CASSISGRGEQYF. CDR3 nucleotide sequence: TGTGCCAGTAGTATTTCGGGGAGAGGGGAGCAGTACTTC. The chain carries TRBV19 and TRBJ2-7; tentative D call: TRBD2 (5 bases). CDR3 size: 13 residues. V lost 3 bases and J 7 bases, leaving 13 bases between the germline ends. CDR1 is LNHDA and CDR2 is SQIVND in the germline V gene (reference sequence).